This T cell receptor beta chain originates from a study of blood T cell repertoires in COVID-19. V gave up 5 bases and J gave up 2 bases; unmatched junction bases: 7. CDR3 size: 15 residues. Per the germline V gene, CDR1 is SEHNR and CDR2 is FQNEAQ (reference sequence). Libraries were prepared by immunoSEQ multiplex PCR; TCRdb keeps only in-frame clonotypes and omits some of them. The data contain 150,000 to 200,000 clones, around nine tenths of them seen just once; the ten biggest clones take up about 0.8%. The receptor's source is a woman aged 18-35 years who had recovered from COVID-19. Sequenced material: PBMCs or T cells enriched from blood (not recorded which). The chain couples TRBV7-9 to TRBJ2-7, with 9 positions matching TRBD2. Written as DNA, the CDR3 is TGTGCCAGCAGCCCAAGGGAGCGGGGGGCCTACGAGCAGTACTTC. This encodes CASSPRERGAYEQYF.